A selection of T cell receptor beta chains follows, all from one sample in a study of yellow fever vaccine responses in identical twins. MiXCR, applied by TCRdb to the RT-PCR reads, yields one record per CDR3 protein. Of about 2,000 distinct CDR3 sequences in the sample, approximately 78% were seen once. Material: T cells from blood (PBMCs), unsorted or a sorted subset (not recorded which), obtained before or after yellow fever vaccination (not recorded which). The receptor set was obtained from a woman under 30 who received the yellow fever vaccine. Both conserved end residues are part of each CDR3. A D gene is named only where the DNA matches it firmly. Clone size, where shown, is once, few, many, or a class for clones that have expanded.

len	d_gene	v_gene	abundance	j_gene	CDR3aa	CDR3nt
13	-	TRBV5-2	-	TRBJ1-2	CASNLDLSYGYTF	TGTGCCAGCAACCTGGACTTAAGCTATGGCTACACCTTC
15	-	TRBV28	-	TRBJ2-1	CASSFGADSYNEQFF	TGTGCCAGCAGTTTCGGAGCGGACTCCTACAATGAGCAGTTCTTC
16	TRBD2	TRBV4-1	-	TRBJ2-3	CASSQLAGASTDTQYF	TGCGCCAGCAGCCAATTAGCGGGCGCAAGCACAGATACGCAGTATTTT
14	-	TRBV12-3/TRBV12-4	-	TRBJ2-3	CASSLGGPLDTQYF	TGTGCCAGCAGTTTGGGGGGGCCCCTGGATACGCAGTATTTT
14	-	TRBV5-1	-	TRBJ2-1	CASSLDSVNDEQFF	TGCGCCAGCAGCTTGGACAGCGTTAACGATGAGCAGTTCTTC
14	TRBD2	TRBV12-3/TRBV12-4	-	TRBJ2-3	CASRIAGVTDTQYF	TGTGCCAGCAGGATAGCGGGAGTCACAGATACGCAGTATTTT
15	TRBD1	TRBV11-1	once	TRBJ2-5	CASSLTDRGLETQYF	TGTGCCAGCAGCTTAACCGACAGGGGGCTAGAGACCCAGTACTTC
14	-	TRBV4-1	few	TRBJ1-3	CASSQDEAGNTIYF	TGCGCCAGCAGCCAAGATGAAGCAGGAAACACCATATATTTT
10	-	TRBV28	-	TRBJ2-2	CASSSGELFF	TGTGCCAGCAGTTCCGGGGAGCTGTTTTTT
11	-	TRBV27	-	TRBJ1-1	CASSYGTEAFF	TGTGCCAGTTCTTATGGCACTGAAGCTTTCTTT
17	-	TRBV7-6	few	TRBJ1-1	CASSLTRTSGSNTEAFF	TGTGCCAGCAGCTTAACAAGGACGTCCGGATCGAACACTGAAGCTTTCTTT
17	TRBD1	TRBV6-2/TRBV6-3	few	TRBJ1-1	CASSYGEPGQMNTEAFF	TGTGCCAGCAGTTACGGAGAACCGGGACAGATGAACACTGAAGCTTTCTTT
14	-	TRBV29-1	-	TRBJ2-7	CSVLRDSIPYEQYF	TGCAGCGTCCTAAGGGACTCAATTCCCTACGAGCAGTACTTC
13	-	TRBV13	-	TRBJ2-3	CASNSQDTDTQYF	TGTGCCAGCAACAGCCAGGACACAGATACGCAGTATTTT
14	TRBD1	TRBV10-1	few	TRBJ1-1	CASSDRESSTEAFF	TGCGCCAGCAGCGACAGGGAATCAAGCACTGAAGCTTTCTTT
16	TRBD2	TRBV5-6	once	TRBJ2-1	CASSIGTSGRYNEQFF	TGTGCCAGCAGCATTGGGACTAGCGGGAGGTACAATGAGCAGTTCTTC
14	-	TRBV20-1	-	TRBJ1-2	CSAPYAGDASGYTF	TGCAGTGCTCCATACGCAGGGGATGCCTCTGGCTACACCTTC
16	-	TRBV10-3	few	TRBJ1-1	CAISNTGAPQNTEAFF	TGTGCCATCAGCAACACAGGCGCCCCCCAGAACACTGAAGCTTTCTTT
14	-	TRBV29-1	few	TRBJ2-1	CSVGGDSSYNEQFF	TGCAGCGTTGGCGGGGACAGCTCCTACAATGAGCAGTTCTTC
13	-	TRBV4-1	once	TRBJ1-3	CASSWSPGNTIYF	TGCGCCAGCAGCTGGTCGCCTGGAAACACCATATATTTT
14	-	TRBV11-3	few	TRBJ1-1	CASSLHRSLTEAFF	TGTGCCAGCAGCTTGCACAGGTCTCTCACTGAAGCTTTCTTT
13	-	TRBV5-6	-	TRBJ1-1	CASSFYGGTEAFF	TGTGCCAGCAGCTTCTACGGAGGCACTGAAGCTTTCTTT
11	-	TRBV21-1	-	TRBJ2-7	CIGFSTYEQYF	TGTATTGGGTTCTCGACCTACGAGCAGTACTTC
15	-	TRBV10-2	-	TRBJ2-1	CASSEWSTSNNEQFF	TGCGCCAGCAGTGAGTGGTCTACCTCTAACAATGAGCAGTTCTTC
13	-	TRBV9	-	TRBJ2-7	CASSVDWTYEQYF	TGTGCCAGCAGCGTCGACTGGACCTACGAGCAGTACTTC
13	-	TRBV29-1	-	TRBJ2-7	CSVLTGEGYEQYF	TGCAGCGTTTTAACGGGAGAGGGGTACGAGCAGTACTTC
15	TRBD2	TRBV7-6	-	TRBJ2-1	CASSSLLSGYNEQFF	TGTGCCAGCAGCTCCCTCCTTAGCGGGTACAATGAGCAGTTCTTC
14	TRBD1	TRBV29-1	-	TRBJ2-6	CSVGTGDGANVLTF	TGCAGCGTGGGGACAGGGGACGGGGCCAACGTCCTGACTTTC
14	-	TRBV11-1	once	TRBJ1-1	CASSLADGNTEAFF	TGTGCCAGCAGCTTAGCGGACGGGAACACTGAAGCTTTCTTT
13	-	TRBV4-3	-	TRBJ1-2	CASSQDSKYGYTF	TGCGCCAGCAGCCAGGACAGTAAATATGGCTACACCTTC
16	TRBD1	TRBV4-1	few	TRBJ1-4	CASSQKGAPANEKLFF	TGCGCCAGCAGCCAAAAGGGGGCGCCGGCTAATGAAAAACTGTTTTTT
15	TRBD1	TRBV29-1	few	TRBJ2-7	CSAGQGPDPSYEQYF	TGCAGCGCAGGACAGGGGCCCGATCCTTCCTACGAGCAGTACTTC
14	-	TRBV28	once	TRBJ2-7	CASSPRTVSYEQYF	TGTGCCAGCAGTCCCCGGACAGTTTCCTACGAGCAGTACTTC
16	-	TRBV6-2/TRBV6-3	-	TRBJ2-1	CASSYSRSRAYNEQFF	TGTGCCAGCAGTTACTCACGAAGCAGGGCCTACAATGAGCAGTTCTTC
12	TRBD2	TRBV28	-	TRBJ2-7	CASSTSGNEQYF	TGTGCCAGCTCGACTAGCGGGAACGAGCAGTACTTC
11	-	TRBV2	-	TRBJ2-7	CASFTPYEQYF	TGTGCCAGCTTTACCCCTTACGAGCAGTACTTC
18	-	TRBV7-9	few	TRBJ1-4	CASSLYPAVHSTNEKLFF	TGTGCCAGCAGCTTATATCCCGCTGTCCATTCAACTAATGAAAAACTGTTTTTT
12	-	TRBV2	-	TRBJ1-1	CASSDRNTEAFF	TGTGCCAGCAGTGACAGGAACACTGAAGCTTTCTTT
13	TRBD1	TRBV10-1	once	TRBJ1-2	CASSPTGDDVRAF	TGCGCCAGCAGTCCGACAGGGGATGACGTACGCGCCTTC
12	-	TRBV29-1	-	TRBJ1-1	CSVGMGNTEAFF	TGCAGCGTTGGTATGGGGAACACTGAAGCTTTCTTT
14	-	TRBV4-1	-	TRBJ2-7	CASSQAFDSYEQYF	TGCGCCAGCAGCCAAGCCTTCGATTCTTACGAGCAGTACTTC
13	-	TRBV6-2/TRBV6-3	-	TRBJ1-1	CASSYSGTTEAFF	TGTGCCAGCAGTTACTCGGGGACCACTGAAGCTTTCTTT
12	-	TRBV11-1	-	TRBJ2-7	CASSFGANEQYF	TGTGCCAGCAGCTTTGGGGCCAACGAGCAGTACTTC
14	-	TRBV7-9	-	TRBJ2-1	CASSHRSSYNEQFF	TGTGCCAGCAGCCACAGGAGCTCCTACAATGAGCAGTTCTTC
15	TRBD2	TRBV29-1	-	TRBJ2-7	CSVVPSSGAPYEQYF	TGCAGCGTTGTCCCCTCTAGCGGGGCCCCCTACGAGCAGTACTTC
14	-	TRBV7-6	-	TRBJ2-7	CASTPGTQVGEQYF	TGTGCCAGCACCCCCGGGACTCAAGTTGGGGAGCAGTACTTC
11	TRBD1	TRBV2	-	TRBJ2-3	CARGQADTQYF	TGTGCCAGGGGACAGGCAGATACGCAGTATTTT
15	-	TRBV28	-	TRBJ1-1	CASSLRPPWYTEAFF	TGTGCCAGCAGTTTACGCCCCCCTTGGTACACTGAAGCTTTCTTT
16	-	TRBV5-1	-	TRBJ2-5	CASSLGRVLTQETQYF	TGCGCCAGCAGCTTGGGGCGAGTCCTGACACAAGAGACCCAGTACTTC
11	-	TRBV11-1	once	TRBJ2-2	CASSPSGELFF	TGTGCCAGCAGTCCTAGCGGGGAGCTGTTTTTT
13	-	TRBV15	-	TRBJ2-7	CATSGGQTYEQYF	TGTGCCACCAGCGGGGGACAAACCTACGAGCAGTACTTC
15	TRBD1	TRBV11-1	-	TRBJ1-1	CASSKKQGADTEAFF	TGTGCCAGCAGCAAGAAACAGGGGGCTGACACTGAAGCTTTCTTT
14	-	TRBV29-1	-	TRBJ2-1	CSVEGGGVYNEQFF	TGCAGCGTTGAAGGAGGCGGGGTCTACAATGAGCAGTTCTTC